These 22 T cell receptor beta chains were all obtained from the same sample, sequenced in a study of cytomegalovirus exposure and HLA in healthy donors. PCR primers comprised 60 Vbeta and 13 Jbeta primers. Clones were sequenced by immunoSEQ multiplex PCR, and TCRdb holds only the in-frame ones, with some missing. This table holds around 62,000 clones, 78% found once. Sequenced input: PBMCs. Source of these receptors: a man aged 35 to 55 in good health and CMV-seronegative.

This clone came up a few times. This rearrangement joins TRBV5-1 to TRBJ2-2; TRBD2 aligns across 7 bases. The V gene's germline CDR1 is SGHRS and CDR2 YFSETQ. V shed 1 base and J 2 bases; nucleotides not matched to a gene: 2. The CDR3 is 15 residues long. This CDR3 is CASSLLAGNTGELFF. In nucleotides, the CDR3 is TGCGCCAGCAGCTTGTTAGCGGGCAACACCGGGGAGCTGTTTTTT.

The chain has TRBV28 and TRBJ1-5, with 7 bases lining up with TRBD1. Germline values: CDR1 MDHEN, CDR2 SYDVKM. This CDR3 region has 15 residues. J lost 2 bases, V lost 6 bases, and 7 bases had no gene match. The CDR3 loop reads CASSPPTGGNQPQHF. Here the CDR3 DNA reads TGTGCCAGCAGCCCCCCTACAGGGGGCAATCAGCCCCAGCATTTT.

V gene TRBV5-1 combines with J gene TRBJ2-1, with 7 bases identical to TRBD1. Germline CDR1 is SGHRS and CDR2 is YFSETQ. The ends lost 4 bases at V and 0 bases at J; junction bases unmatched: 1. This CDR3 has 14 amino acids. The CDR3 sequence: CASSRDSSYNEQFF. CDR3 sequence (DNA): TGCGCCAGCAGCCGGGACAGCTCCTACAATGAGCAGTTCTTC.

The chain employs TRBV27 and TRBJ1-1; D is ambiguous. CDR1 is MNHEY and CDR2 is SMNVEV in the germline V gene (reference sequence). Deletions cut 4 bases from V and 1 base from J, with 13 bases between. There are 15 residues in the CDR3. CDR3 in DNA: TGTGCCAGCAGTTCCCCGGGTTCGGAGAACACTGAAGCTTTCTTT. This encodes CASSSPGSENTEAFF.

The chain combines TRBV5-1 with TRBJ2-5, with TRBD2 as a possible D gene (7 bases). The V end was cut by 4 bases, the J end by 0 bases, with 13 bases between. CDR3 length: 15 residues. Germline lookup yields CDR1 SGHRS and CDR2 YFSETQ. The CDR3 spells CASSRGGGYQETQYF. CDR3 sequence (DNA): TGCGCCAGCAGCCGAGGGGGGGGGTACCAAGAGACCCAGTACTTC.

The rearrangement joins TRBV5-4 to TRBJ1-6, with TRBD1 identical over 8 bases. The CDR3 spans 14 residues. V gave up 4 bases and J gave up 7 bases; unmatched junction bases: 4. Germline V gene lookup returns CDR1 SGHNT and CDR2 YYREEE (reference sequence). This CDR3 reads CASSDRGVNSPLHF. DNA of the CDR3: TGTGCCAGCAGCGACAGGGGAGTGAATTCACCCCTCCACTTT.

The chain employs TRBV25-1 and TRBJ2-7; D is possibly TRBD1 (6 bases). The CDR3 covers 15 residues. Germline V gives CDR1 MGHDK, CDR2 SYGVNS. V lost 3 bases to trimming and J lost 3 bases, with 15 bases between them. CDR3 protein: CASSDQTGIHYEQYF. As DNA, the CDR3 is TGTGCCAGCAGTGACCAAACAGGGATCCACTACGAGCAGTACTTC.

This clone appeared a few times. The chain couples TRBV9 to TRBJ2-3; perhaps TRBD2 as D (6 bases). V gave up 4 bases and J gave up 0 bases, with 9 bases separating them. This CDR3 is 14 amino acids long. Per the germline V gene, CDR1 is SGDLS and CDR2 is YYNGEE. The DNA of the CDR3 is TGTGCCAGCAGCCTAGGGACTAGCACAGATACGCAGTATTTT. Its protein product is CASSLGTSTDTQYF.

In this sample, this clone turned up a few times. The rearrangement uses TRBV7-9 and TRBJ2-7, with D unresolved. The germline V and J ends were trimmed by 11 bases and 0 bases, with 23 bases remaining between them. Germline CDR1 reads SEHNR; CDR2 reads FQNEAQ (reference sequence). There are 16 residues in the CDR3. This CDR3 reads CAPPPLHFLSSYEQYF. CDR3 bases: TGTGCCCCTCCCCCCCTCCATTTCCTTAGCTCCTACGAGCAGTACTTC.

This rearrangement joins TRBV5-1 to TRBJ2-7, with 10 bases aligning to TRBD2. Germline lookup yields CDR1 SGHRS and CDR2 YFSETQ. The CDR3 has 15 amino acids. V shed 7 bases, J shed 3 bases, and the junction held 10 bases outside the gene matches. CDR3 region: CASSLTSGAYYEQYF. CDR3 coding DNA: TGCGCCAGCTCCCTTACTAGCGGGGCCTACTACGAGCAGTACTTC. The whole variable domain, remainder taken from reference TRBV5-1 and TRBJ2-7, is KAGVTQTPRYLIKTRGQQVTLSCSPISGHRSVSWYQQTPGQGLQFLFEYFSETQRNKGNFPGRFSGRQFSNSRSEMNVSTLELGDSALYLCASSLTSGAYYEQYFGPGTRLTVT.

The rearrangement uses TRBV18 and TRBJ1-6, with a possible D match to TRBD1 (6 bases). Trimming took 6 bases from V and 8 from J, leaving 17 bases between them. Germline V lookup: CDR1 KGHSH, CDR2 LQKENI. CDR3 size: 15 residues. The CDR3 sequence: CASSQEGGFDSPLHF. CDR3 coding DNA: TGTGCCAGCTCCCAGGAGGGGGGGTTTGATTCACCCCTCCACTTT.

In DNA, the CDR3 is TGTGCCAGCAGTCCCGGCCAAGCGGGCCGAAATGAAAAACTGTTTTTT. Its protein is CASSPGQAGRNEKLFF. The chain recombines TRBV21-1 with TRBJ1-4. TRBV21-1 is designated a pseudogene. This CDR3 has 16 residues.

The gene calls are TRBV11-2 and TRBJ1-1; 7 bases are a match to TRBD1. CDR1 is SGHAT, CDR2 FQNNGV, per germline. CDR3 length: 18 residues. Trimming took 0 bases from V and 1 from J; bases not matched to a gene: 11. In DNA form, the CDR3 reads TGTGCCAGCAGCTTAGAGGGGAGACAGGGCCCCTGGAACACTGAAGCTTTCTTT. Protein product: CASSLEGRQGPWNTEAFF.

The CDR3 protein is CSVRGAGQGGFRTDTQYF. DNA of the CDR3: TGCAGCGTTCGAGGGGCGGGACAGGGGGGTTTTCGGACAGATACGCAGTATTTT. The chain uses TRBV29-1 and TRBJ2-3; 11 nucleotides line up with TRBD1. The germline V gene encodes CDR1 SQVTM and CDR2 ANQGSEA. This CDR3 region has 18 residues. V lost 5 bases and J lost 3; bases outside the gene matches: 16.

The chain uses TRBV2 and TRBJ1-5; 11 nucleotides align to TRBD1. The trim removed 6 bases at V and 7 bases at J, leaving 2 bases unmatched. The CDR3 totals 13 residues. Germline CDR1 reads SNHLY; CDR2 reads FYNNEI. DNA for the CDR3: TGTGCCAGCAGCGGGACAGGGGGACAGCCCCAGCATTTT. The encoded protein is CASSGTGGQPQHF.

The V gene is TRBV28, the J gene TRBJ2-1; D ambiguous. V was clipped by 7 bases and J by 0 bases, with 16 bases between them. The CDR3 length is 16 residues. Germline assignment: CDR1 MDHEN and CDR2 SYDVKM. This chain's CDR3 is CASTTIAMSSYNEQFF. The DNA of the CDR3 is TGTGCCAGCACCACCATCGCGATGAGCTCCTACAATGAGCAGTTCTTC.

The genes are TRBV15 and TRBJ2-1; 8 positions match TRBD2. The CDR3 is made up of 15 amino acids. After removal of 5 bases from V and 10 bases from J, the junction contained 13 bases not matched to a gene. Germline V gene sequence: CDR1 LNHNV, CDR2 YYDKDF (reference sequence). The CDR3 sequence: CATSPRFTSGREQFF. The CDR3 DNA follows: TGTGCCACCAGCCCCCGTTTCACTAGCGGCCGAGAGCAGTTCTTC.

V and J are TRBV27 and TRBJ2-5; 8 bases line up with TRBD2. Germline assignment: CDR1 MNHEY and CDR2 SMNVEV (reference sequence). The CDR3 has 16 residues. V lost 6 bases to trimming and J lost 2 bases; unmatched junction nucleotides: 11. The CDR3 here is CASSGLAKGWQETQYF. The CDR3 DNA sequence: TGTGCCAGCAGCGGACTAGCAAAAGGGTGGCAAGAGACCCAGTACTTC.

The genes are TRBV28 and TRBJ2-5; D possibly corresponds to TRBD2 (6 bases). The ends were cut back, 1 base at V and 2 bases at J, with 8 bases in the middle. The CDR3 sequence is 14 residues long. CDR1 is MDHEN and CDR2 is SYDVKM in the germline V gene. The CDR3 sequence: CASSLSLAQETQYF. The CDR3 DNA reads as TGTGCCAGCAGTTTATCACTAGCTCAAGAGACCCAGTACTTC.

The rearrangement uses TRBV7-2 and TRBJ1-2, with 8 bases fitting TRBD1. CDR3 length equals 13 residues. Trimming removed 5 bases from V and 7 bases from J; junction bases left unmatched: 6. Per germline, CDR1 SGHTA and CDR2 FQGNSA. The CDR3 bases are TGTGCCAGCAGCCCAACAGGGGGTATTGGCTACACCTTC. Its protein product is CASSPTGGIGYTF. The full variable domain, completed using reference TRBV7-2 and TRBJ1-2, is GAGVSQSPSNKVTEKGKDVELRCDPISGHTALYWYRQSLGQGLEFLIYFQGNSAPDKSGLPSDRFSAERTGGSVSTLTIQRTQQEDSAVYLCASSPTGGIGYTFGSGTRLTVV.

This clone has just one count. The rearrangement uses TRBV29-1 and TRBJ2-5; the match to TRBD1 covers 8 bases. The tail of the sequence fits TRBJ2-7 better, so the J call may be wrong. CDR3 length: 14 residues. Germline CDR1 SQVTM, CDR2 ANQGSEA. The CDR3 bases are TGCAGCGTTGAAATGCAGGGGGCTAAGTACGAGCAGTACTTC. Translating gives CSVEMQGAKYEQYF.

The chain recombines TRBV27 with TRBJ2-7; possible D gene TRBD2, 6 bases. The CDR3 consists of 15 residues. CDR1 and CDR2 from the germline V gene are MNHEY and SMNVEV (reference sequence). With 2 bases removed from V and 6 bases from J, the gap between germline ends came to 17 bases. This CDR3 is CASSLRPGLQCEQYF. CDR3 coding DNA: TGTGCCAGCAGTTTACGGCCGGGACTCCAATGCGAGCAGTACTTC.